This entry is about one TCR beta chain. The CDR3 totals 13 residues. V shed 4 bases and J shed 7 bases, with 11 bases lying between them. CDR1 and CDR2 from the germline V gene are LNHNV and YYDKDF (reference sequence). This record comes from a study of T cell changes during pregnancy in multiple sclerosis. Clones were sequenced by immunoSEQ multiplex PCR, and TCRdb holds only the in-frame ones, with some missing. Of over 50,000 clones detected, around 94% appear once; the ten largest clones hold 0.25%. The sequencing here drew on CD4+ T cells from peripheral blood mononuclear cells, taken in the third trimester of pregnancy. V and J are TRBV15 and TRBJ2-1; D perhaps matches TRBD1 (5 bases). This clonotype was sampled from a female donor with multiple sclerosis, enrolled in a pregnancy study. DNA of the CDR3: TGTGCCACCAGCACCTGGGGCATAAATGAGCAGTTCTTC. This translates into CATSTWGINEQFF. Full variable domain (remainder filled in from reference TRBV15 and TRBJ2-1): DAMVIQNPRYQVTQFGKPVTLSCSQTLNHNVMYWYQQKSSQAPKLLFHYYDKDFNNEADTPDNFQSRRPNTSFCFLDIRSPGLGDTAMYLCATSTWGINEQFFGPGTRLTVL.